The T cell receptor (beta chain) described here comes from a study of response to subunit inactivated influenza vaccine. In germline, CDR1 is SNHLY, CDR2 FYNNEI. V was pared by 4 bases and J by 3 bases, with 8 bases of the junction left unmatched. This CDR3 is built from 17 residues. TCRdb called the RT-PCR reads again in MiXCR, with one record for every CDR3 protein. The table includes some 150,000 distinct CDR3 sequences, approximately 12% detected once. This clonotype is classed as medium-sized (0.01 to 0.1%). These data were likewise used in another study, on T cells expressing NK-cell markers. That source notes: The cDNA for TCR beta came from 5'RACE template switching with UMIs. A few of the donors also had these clonotypes leading their CD3+CD56-NKG2C+ fraction.

V gene TRBV2 combines with J gene TRBJ1-5; TRBD1 agrees at 11 bases. This TCR was recovered from a man aged 45-60 years who received an inactivated influenza vaccine. The starting material was CD8+ T cells sorted from PBMCs, obtained roughly 12 days after vaccination. As DNA, the CDR3 is TGTGCCAGCAGTGTCCCAGGACAGGGGGCGGACAATCAGCCCCAGCATTTT. Protein sequence: CASSVPGQGADNQPQHF.